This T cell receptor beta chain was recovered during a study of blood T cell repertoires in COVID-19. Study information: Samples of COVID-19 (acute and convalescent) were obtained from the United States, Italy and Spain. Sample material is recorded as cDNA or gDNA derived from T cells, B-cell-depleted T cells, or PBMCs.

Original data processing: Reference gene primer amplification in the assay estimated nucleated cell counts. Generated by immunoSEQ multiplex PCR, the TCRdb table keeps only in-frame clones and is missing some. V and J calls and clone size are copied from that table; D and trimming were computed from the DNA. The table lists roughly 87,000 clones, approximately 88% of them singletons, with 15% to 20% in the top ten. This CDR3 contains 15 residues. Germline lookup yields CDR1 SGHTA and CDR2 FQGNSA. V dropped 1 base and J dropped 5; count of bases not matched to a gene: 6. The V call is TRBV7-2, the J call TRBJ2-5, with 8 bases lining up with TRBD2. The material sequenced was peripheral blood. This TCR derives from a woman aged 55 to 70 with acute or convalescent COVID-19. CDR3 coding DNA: TGTGCCAGCAGCTTAGTCGCTAGCGGGTGGGAGACCCAGTACTTC. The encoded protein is CASSLVASGWETQYF.